A single sample gave rise to the 13 T cell receptor beta chains below, sequenced in a study of blood T cell repertoires in COVID-19. Data came from immunoSEQ multiplex PCR; TCRdb stores just in-frame clones and leaves some out. The data hold 150,000 to 200,000 clones, with about 80% observed a single time. The sequenced material came from peripheral blood. These receptors came from a man in his sixties with acute or convalescent COVID-19.

V and J are TRBV30 and TRBJ2-1; 7 bases match TRBD1. The CDR3 loop spans 13 amino acids. CDR1 and CDR2 from the germline V gene are GTSNPN and SVGIG (reference sequence). CDR3 bases: TGTGCTGGTGGGGACAGCTCCTACAATGAGCAGTTCTTC. Translated: CAGGDSSYNEQFF.

The chain employs TRBV2 and TRBJ1-5, with D uncertain. This CDR3 comprises 13 residues. Trimming removed 9 bases from V and 5 bases from J, with 14 bases in between. CDR1 SNHLY and CDR2 FYNNEI come from the germline V gene. This CDR3 is CASRREYDQPQHF. The CDR3 region has the DNA TGTGCCAGTCGTAGGGAGTACGATCAGCCCCAGCATTTT.

V and J are TRBV19 and TRBJ1-4; D unresolved. CDR1 is LNHDA and CDR2 is SQIVND in the germline V gene (reference sequence). This CDR3 has 13 residues. Trimming shortened V by 1 base and J by 8 bases, and 8 bases separated the two germline ends. Here the CDR3 DNA reads TGTGCCAGTAGTATAGTGTTGTCGGAAAAACTGTTTTTT. Protein: CASSIVLSEKLFF.

The gene calls are TRBV7-2 and TRBJ1-4; tentatively, D is TRBD1 (5 bases). Germline lookup yields CDR1 SGHTA and CDR2 FQGNSA. The V end lost 3 bases, the J end lost 8 bases, and 13 bases lay between the germline ends. This CDR3 has 14 amino acids. The CDR3 DNA reads as TGTGCCAGCAGCTTGAGTTTGGCAGGGGAAAAACTGTTTTTT. Residues: CASSLSLAGEKLFF.

The V gene is TRBV6-2 or TRBV6-3, the J gene TRBJ2-2, with a tentative D call TRBD1 (8 bases). The germline gives CDR1 MNHEY, CDR2 SVGEGT. V lost 5 bases and J 6 bases, leaving 16 bases between the germline ends. The CDR3 extends over 15 amino acids. CDR3 bases: TGTGCCAGCAGTCAACAGGGGGGGATATCCGGGGAGCTGTTTTTT. Protein sequence: CASSQQGGISGELFF.

This clone has only one observation. The gene calls are TRBV27 and TRBJ1-3, with 8 nucleotides matching TRBD1. This CDR3 has 16 amino acids. The germline V gene encodes CDR1 MNHEY and CDR2 SMNVEV (reference sequence). The V and J ends lost 6 bases and 4 bases, in that order; junction bases with no gene match: 11. DNA for the CDR3: TGTGCCAGCAGAAGGACAGGGTTTCAGAGGGGAAACACCATATATTTT. Residues: CASRRTGFQRGNTIYF.

The V gene is TRBV12-3 or TRBV12-4, the J gene TRBJ1-2; a weak D match, TRBD1 (6 bases). Trimming shortened V by 4 bases and J by 4 bases, and 10 bases separated the two germline ends. The CDR3 has 13 amino acids. CDR3 in amino acids: CASSSRGGYGYTF. In DNA, the CDR3 is TGTGCCAGCAGTTCTAGGGGGGGCTATGGCTACACCTTC.

This chain connects TRBV7-2 to TRBJ1-3; tentatively, D is TRBD1 (6 bases). The CDR3 contains 15 residues. The germline V gene encodes CDR1 SGHTA and CDR2 FQGNSA. V shed 0 bases and J shed 4 bases, with 10 bases lying between them. The CDR3 loop is CASSLATGLGNTIYF. For the CDR3, the DNA is TGTGCCAGCAGCTTAGCGACAGGTCTAGGAAACACCATATATTTT.

The gene calls are TRBV29-1 and TRBJ2-1; D possibly corresponds to TRBD2 (5 bases). In germline, CDR1 is SQVTM, CDR2 ANQGSEA. V lost 0 bases, J lost 8 bases, and 20 bases lay in between. This CDR3 comprises 16 residues. The CDR3 is CSVEDKWRHLGDEQFF. CDR3 coding DNA: TGCAGCGTTGAAGATAAGTGGAGACATCTCGGGGATGAGCAGTTCTTC.

The chain is built from TRBV5-6 and TRBJ2-7; 8 bases fit TRBD1. The CDR3 length is 14 residues. Germline CDR1 is SGHDT and CDR2 is YYEEEE. V shed 0 bases, J shed 4 bases, and the junction held 3 bases outside the gene matches. CDR3 sequence: CASSLGQGSYEQYF. For the CDR3, the DNA is TGTGCCAGCAGCTTGGGACAGGGGTCATACGAGCAGTACTTC.

This chain joins TRBV10-2 and TRBJ1-5; D not certain. The germline gives CDR1 WSHSY, CDR2 SAAADI. The germline V and J ends were trimmed by 3 bases and 6 bases, with 15 bases remaining between them. The CDR3 runs to 15 residues. The CDR3 nucleotides read TGCGCCAGCAGTGACCTTGCCTGGCGGGGTCAGCCCCAGCATTTT. Translated, it gives CASSDLAWRGQPQHF.

This chain's CDR3 is CASSSGGQETQYF. CDR3 DNA: TGTGCCAGCAGTAGCGGCGGACAAGAGACCCAGTACTTC. The V and J genes are TRBV12-3 or TRBV12-4 and TRBJ2-5; D perhaps matches TRBD2 (5 bases). The V end lost 5 bases, the J end lost 2 bases, and 9 bases lay between the germline ends. This CDR3 spans 13 amino acids.

The V call is TRBV19, the J call TRBJ2-7; 8 nucleotides align to TRBD2. This CDR3 is 15 amino acids long. Germline V gene data show CDR1 as LNHDA and CDR2 as SQIVND (reference sequence). The V gene end was trimmed by 5 bases and the J gene end by 1 base; junction bases not matched to a gene: 7. The CDR3 protein is CASSLVAGQSYEQYF. CDR3 in DNA: TGTGCCAGTAGTCTTGTAGCGGGGCAATCCTACGAGCAGTACTTC.